This TCR beta chain came from a study of blood T cell repertoires in COVID-19. Overall study: Both acute and convalescent COVID-19 samples were obtained from the United States, Italy and Spain.

Trimming cost V 5 bases and J 4 bases; bases outside gene matches: 9. This CDR3 spans 16 amino acids. Germline V gene lookup returns CDR1 SGHDT and CDR2 YYEEEE. Methods used by the authors: Cell counts per sample came from amplifying reference gene primers. Sequenced by immunoSEQ multiplex PCR; TCRdb stores in-frame clones only, minus some. The V and J calls and the clone size are those of that table, but D and trimming were determined from the DNA. The sample carries approximately 290,000 clones, about 89% recorded once. This TCR derives from a man aged 25 to 45 with acute or convalescent COVID-19. The sequencing sample was made of peripheral blood. The chain recombines TRBV5-6 with TRBJ2-2; TRBD1 aligns across 9 bases. The CDR3 coding sequence is TGTGCCAGCAGTCGGGCGGGACAGGGAAGCACCGGGGAGCTGTTTTTT. It is translated as CASSRAGQGSTGELFF. The full variable domain, its missing parts supplied by reference TRBV5-6 and TRBJ2-2, is DAGVTQSPTHLIKTRGQQVTLRCSPKSGHDTVSWYQQALGQGPQFIFQYYEEEERQRGNFPDRFSGHQFPNYSSELNVNALLLGDSALYLCASSRAGQGSTGELFFGEGSRLTVL.